The 7 T cell receptor beta chains reported below all come from one sample, sequenced in a study of graft-versus-host responses after intestinal transplantation. Antigens of these TCRs are unknown. Data came from immunoSEQ multiplex PCR; TCRdb stores just in-frame clones and leaves some out. The sample holds over 120,000 clones, about 93% seen once. The sample was unstimulated CD4+ T cells sorted from spleen or lymph node cells, taken before intestinal transplant. Receptor source: a human donor who received an intestinal transplant.

The chain links TRBV4-1 to TRBJ1-4; no definite D call. V lost 3 bases, J lost 3 bases, and 11 bases lay in between. CDR3 size: 15 residues. From germline, CDR1 is MGHRA and CDR2 YSYEKL. CDR3 DNA sequence: TGCGCCAGCAGCCACCTGACCGGGCCTAATGAAAAACTGTTTTTT. It is translated as CASSHLTGPNEKLFF.

The V gene is TRBV15, the J gene TRBJ2-5; no clear D gene. There are 13 residues in the CDR3. Germline loops: CDR1 LNHNV, CDR2 YYDKDF (reference sequence). The V and J ends lost 0 bases and 4 bases respectively, with 6 bases between them. CDR3 in DNA: TGTGCCACCAGCAGAGATCGGCCAGAGACCCAGTACTTC. Its protein is CATSRDRPETQYF.

The chain has TRBV2 and TRBJ2-3; tentatively, D is TRBD2 (6 bases). The ends were cut back, 4 bases at V and 2 bases at J, with 10 bases in the middle. Germline assignment: CDR1 SNHLY and CDR2 FYNNEI. The CDR3 runs to 14 residues. Written as DNA, the CDR3 is TGTGCCAGCAGTGCGAGCGGGCACACAGATACGCAGTATTTT. This encodes CASSASGHTDTQYF.

The gene calls are TRBV5-1 and TRBJ2-7; possibly TRBD1 or TRBD2 for D (5 bases each). The CDR3 sequence is 17 residues long. Trimming took 4 bases from V and 0 from J, leaving 20 bases between them. The germline CDR1 and CDR2 sequences are SGHRS and YFSETQ. In nucleotides, the CDR3 is TGCGCCAGCAGCCTACCTTGGGAAGGGACCTTCTCCTACGAGCAGTACTTC. Translation: CASSLPWEGTFSYEQYF. Using reference TRBV5-1 and TRBJ2-7 for the parts outside the CDR3, the full variable domain is KAGVTQTPRYLIKTRGQQVTLSCSPISGHRSVSWYQQTPGQGLQFLFEYFSETQRNKGNFPGRFSGRQFSNSRSEMNVSTLELGDSALYLCASSLPWEGTFSYEQYFGPGTRLTVT.

The genes are TRBV9 and TRBJ2-3; D unresolved. V was shortened by 0 bases and J by 4 bases, with 6 bases between the two germline ends. CDR1 is SGDLS, CDR2 YYNGEE, per germline. The CDR3 sequence is 13 residues long. In nucleotides, the CDR3 is TGTGCCAGCAGCGTAGTTCTGGCAGATACGCAGTATTTT. As protein: CASSVVLADTQYF.

The gene calls are TRBV9 and TRBJ2-7; no clear D. Germline lookup yields CDR1 SGDLS and CDR2 YYNGEE. V shed 0 bases and J shed 1 base, with 17 bases lying between them. The CDR3 sequence is 17 residues long. CDR3 bases: TGTGCCAGCAGCGTAGATGCTGGAACAGCTGGATCCTACGAGCAGTACTTC. Its protein is CASSVDAGTAGSYEQYF.

The chain links TRBV10-3 to TRBJ2-3, with D uncertain. CDR1 is ENHRY, CDR2 SYGVKD, per germline. The CDR3 spans 15 residues. V lost 2 bases to trimming and J lost 3 bases, with 12 bases between them. CDR3 DNA: TGTGCCATCAGTGAGGCCCGCGCCTCGACAGATACGCAGTATTTT. Protein: CAISEARASTDTQYF.